A single sample gave rise to the 8 T cell receptor beta chains below, sequenced in a study of regulatory T cells in long-lasting Graves disease. Library construction for TCR beta used iRepertoire HTBI primers and Arm-PCR of CDR3 regions. TCRdb reanalysed the multiplex PCR reads using MiXCR and keeps one entry per CDR3 protein. The sample comprises about 540,000 distinct CDR3 sequences, less than 15% of which are singletons, and roughly 10% rests with the top ten. The time point denotes: newly diagnosed GD, antithyroid drugs for less than 3 months. PBMC-extracted RNA yielded the TCR library. The same data also went into a second study, on T cells in Graves' hyperthyroidism and ophthalmopathy.

The material was peripheral blood mononuclear cells (PBMCs), obtained at new diagnosis, from a patient treated with antithyroid drugs. The receptors derive from a man aged 25-40 years with Graves disease.

About this clonotype: This probably arose from a read error, given a far larger clone one base away. The rearrangement joins TRBV11-3 to TRBJ2-1; unclear D gene. The germline V and J ends were trimmed by 1 base and 6 bases, with 10 bases remaining between them. The CDR3 spans 14 residues. Looked up from germline, CDR1 is SGHNT and CDR2 is YENEEA. The CDR3 region is CASSLGGRVNEQFF. The CDR3 DNA follows: TGTGCCAGCAGCTTAGGCGGACGGGTCAATGAGCAGTTCTTC.

This clonotype has at least ten counts. The rearrangement uses TRBV12-3 or TRBV12-4 and TRBJ2-1, with 7 bases aligning to TRBD2. This CDR3 comprises 18 residues. V lost 4 bases to trimming and J lost 4 bases; unmatched junction nucleotides: 16. The chain's CDR3 is CASSSPAHLAELYNEQFF. In nucleotides, the CDR3 is TGTGCCAGCAGTTCTCCCGCTCACCTAGCGGAACTTTACAATGAGCAGTTCTTC.

This clonotype was seen many times. The chain couples TRBV30 to TRBJ2-7, with a tentative D call TRBD2 (6 bases). The CDR3 is 17 amino acids. The germline gives CDR1 GTSNPN, CDR2 SVGIG (reference sequence). The V gene lost 3 bases and the J gene lost 0 bases, with 21 bases spanning the gap. The CDR3 reads CAWSGALRTTSSYEQYF. Here the CDR3 DNA reads TGTGCCTGGAGCGGAGCCCTTAGGACTACCAGCTCCTACGAGCAGTACTTC.

In its sample, this clonotype was seen many times. The V gene is TRBV2, the J gene TRBJ2-1, with D unresolved. The CDR3 loop spans 13 amino acids. CDR1 is SNHLY and CDR2 is FYNNEI in the germline V gene. Trimming took off 1 base at V and 0 bases at J, with 1 base between the two ends. Written as DNA, the CDR3 is TGTGCCAGCAGTGAAGACTCCTACAATGAGCAGTTCTTC. Translating gives CASSEDSYNEQFF.

At least ten counts were recorded for this clonotype. The gene calls are TRBV7-9 and TRBJ2-1; TRBD2 matches at 10 bases. V shed 4 bases and J 6 bases; nucleotides not matched to a gene: 12. The germline CDR1 and CDR2 sequences are SEHNR and FQNEAQ (reference sequence). CDR3 size: 17 residues. The CDR3 bases are TGTGCCAGCAGCTCTCCCTTGCTAGCGGGAGTTGGCAATGAGCAGTTCTTC. Its translation is CASSSPLLAGVGNEQFF. The entire variable domain, with the rest obtained from reference TRBV7-9 and TRBJ2-1, is as follows: DTGVSQNPRHKITKRGQNVTFRCDPISEHNRLYWYRQTLGQGPEFLTYFQNEAQLEKSRLLSDRFSAERPKGSFSTLEIQRTEQGDSAMYLCASSSPLLAGVGNEQFFGPGTRLTVL.

The sample holds many counts of this clonotype. This chain connects TRBV11-2 to TRBJ2-1; 10 bases are shared with TRBD2. CDR1 and CDR2 from the germline V gene are SGHAT and FQNNGV. V lost 1 base and J lost 6; bases outside the gene matches: 3. CDR3 size: 15 residues. In nucleotides, the CDR3 is TGTGCCAGCAGCTTAGGAGCGGGAGGGGTCAATGAGCAGTTCTTC. It is translated as CASSLGAGGVNEQFF.

The sample holds many counts of this clonotype. The chain employs TRBV5-1 and TRBJ1-1; D remains unclear. The CDR3 covers 14 residues. CDR1 SGHRS and CDR2 YFSETQ come from the germline V gene. The V end was cut by 0 bases, the J end by 2 bases, with 8 bases between. Here the CDR3 reads CASSLGLHNTEAFF. The CDR3 bases are TGCGCCAGCAGCTTGGGTCTTCATAACACTGAAGCTTTCTTT. The variable domain in full, with the rest retrieved from reference TRBV5-1 and TRBJ1-1, is KAGVTQTPRYLIKTRGQQVTLSCSPISGHRSVSWYQQTPGQGLQFLFEYFSETQRNKGNFPGRFSGRQFSNSRSEMNVSTLELGDSALYLCASSLGLHNTEAFFGQGTRLTVV.

The V gene is TRBV20-1, the J gene TRBJ2-3, with 11 bases lining up with TRBD2. CDR3 length equals 15 residues. V gave up 4 bases and J gave up 3 bases; unmatched junction bases: 6. From germline, CDR1 is DFQATT and CDR2 SNEGSKA (reference sequence). As DNA, the CDR3 is TGCAGTGCTATTTCTCTAGCGGGAGGTACAGATACGCAGTATTTT. Translated: CSAISLAGGTDTQYF.